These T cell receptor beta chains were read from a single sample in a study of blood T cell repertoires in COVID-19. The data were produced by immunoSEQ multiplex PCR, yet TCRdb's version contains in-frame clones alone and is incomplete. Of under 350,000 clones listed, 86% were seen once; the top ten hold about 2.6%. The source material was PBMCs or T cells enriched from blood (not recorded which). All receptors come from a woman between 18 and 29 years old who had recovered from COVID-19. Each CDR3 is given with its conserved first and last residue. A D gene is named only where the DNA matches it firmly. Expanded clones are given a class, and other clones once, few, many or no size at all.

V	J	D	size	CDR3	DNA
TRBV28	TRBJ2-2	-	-	CASSLIMEQGTLTGELFF	TGTGCCAGCAGTTTAATCATGGAACAGGGTACTCTTACCGGGGAGCTGTTTTTT
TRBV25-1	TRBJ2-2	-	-	CASGRLGRIDGELFF	TGTGCCAGCGGCCGACTAGGACGGATAGACGGGGAGCTGTTTTTT
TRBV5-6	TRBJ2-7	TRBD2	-	CASSRRGLVTDEQYF	TGTGCCAGCAGCCGCCGGGGACTAGTGACCGACGAGCAGTACTTC
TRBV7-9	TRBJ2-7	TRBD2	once	CASSLALAGYYEQYF	TGTGCCAGCAGCTTAGCCCTAGCGGGATACTACGAGCAGTACTTC
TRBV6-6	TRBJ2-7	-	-	CASSPPGVINEQYF	TGTGCCAGCAGCCCACCCGGGGTCATCAACGAGCAGTACTTC
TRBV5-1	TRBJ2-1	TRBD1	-	CASSIQTGASSYNEQFF	TGCGCCAGCAGCATCCAGACAGGGGCTAGCTCCTACAATGAGCAGTTCTTC
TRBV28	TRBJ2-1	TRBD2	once	CASSLRLREVYNEQFF	TGTGCCAGCAGTTTACGTTTGCGGGAGGTATACAATGAGCAGTTCTTC
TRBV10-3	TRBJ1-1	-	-	CAISGSPDKGEFDGEAFF	TGTGCCATCAGTGGGTCACCGGACAAGGGGGAGTTTGATGGTGAAGCTTTCTTT
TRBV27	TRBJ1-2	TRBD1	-	CASSLYPDIGTGPEGYTF	TGTGCCAGCAGTTTATATCCAGATATTGGGACAGGGCCGGAGGGCTACACCTTC
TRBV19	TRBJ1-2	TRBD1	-	CASSMGQGIVYGYTF	TGTGCCAGTAGTATGGGACAGGGAATAGTATATGGCTACACCTTC
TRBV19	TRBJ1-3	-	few	CASSPPGLKGNTIYF	TGTGCCAGTAGTCCCCCGGGACTAAAGGGAAACACCATATATTTT
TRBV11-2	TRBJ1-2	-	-	CASSLAGSGYTF	TGTGCCAGCAGCTTAGCAGGGTCGGGCTACACCTTC
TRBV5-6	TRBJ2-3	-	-	CASSFMVGTAGTDTQYF	TGTGCCAGCAGCTTCATGGTGGGGACCGCGGGGACAGATACGCAGTATTTT
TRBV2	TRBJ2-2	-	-	CASIPTRVNTGELFF	TGTGCCAGCATTCCCACCCGGGTGAACACCGGGGAGCTGTTTTTT
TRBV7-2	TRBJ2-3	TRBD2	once	CASSPGGGRADTQYF	TGTGCCAGCAGCCCGGGGGGGGGACGGGCAGATACGCAGTATTTT
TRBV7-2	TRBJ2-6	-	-	CASSPPAGIGANVLTF	TGTGCCAGCAGCCCCCCGGCGGGGATTGGGGCCAACGTCCTGACTTTC
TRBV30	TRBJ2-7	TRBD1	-	CAWSLTGTGYPYEQYF	TGTGCCTGGAGTTTAACCGGGACAGGGTACCCCTACGAGCAGTACTTC
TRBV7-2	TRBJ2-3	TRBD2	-	CASSSYGTSGGLGTQYF	TGTGCCAGCAGCTCCTACGGGACTAGCGGGGGGTTAGGTACGCAGTATTTT
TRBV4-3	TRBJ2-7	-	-	CASSQGETGNSYEQYF	TGCGCCAGCAGCCAAGGGGAAACAGGGAATTCCTACGAGCAGTACTTC
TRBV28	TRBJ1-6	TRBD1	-	CASSLPGTGYNSPLHF	TGTGCCAGCAGTTTACCCGGGACAGGATATAATTCACCCCTCCACTTT
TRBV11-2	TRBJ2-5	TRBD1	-	CASSLGTGQETQYF	TGTGCCAGCAGCTTAGGGACAGGGCAAGAGACCCAGTACTTC
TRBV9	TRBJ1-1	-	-	CASSVVNSNTEAFF	TGTGCCAGCAGCGTAGTAAACAGTAACACTGAAGCTTTCTTT